The T cell receptor beta chain described here comes from a study of T-cell reconstitution after alpha-beta-depleted transplantation in children. On this clonotype: Its antigen is not known.

Trimming took 5 bases from V and 2 from J; bases not matched to a gene: 1. The CDR3 covers 15 residues. The V gene's germline CDR1 is DFQATT and CDR2 SNEGSKA (reference sequence). Overall study findings and caveats: Reportedly, alpha-beta T cells present about two months post-transplant originated from several hundred expanded clones of graft origin. Surviving recipient T cells and intrathymic progenitors accounted for some patients' high TCRbeta diversity at day 60.

Preparation of the TCRbeta library involved a method that used unique molecular identifiers. In TCRdb, the PCR reads were re-called with MiXCR into one record per CDR3 protein. This repertoire shows over 90,000 distinct CDR3 sequences, around 7% found once; its top ten account for about 16%. J is TRBJ2-3 and V is TRBV20-1, with 16 bases matching TRBD2. This sequence was found in a boy between 2 and 15 years old with acute lymphoblastic leukemia, due to receive a stem cell transplant. Specimen: PBMCs, collected before TCRalphabeta/CD19-depleted stem cell transplant. This CDR3 reads CSAGTSGGATDTQYF. The CDR3 DNA sequence: TGCAGTGCTGGGACTAGCGGGGGGGCCACAGATACGCAGTATTTT.